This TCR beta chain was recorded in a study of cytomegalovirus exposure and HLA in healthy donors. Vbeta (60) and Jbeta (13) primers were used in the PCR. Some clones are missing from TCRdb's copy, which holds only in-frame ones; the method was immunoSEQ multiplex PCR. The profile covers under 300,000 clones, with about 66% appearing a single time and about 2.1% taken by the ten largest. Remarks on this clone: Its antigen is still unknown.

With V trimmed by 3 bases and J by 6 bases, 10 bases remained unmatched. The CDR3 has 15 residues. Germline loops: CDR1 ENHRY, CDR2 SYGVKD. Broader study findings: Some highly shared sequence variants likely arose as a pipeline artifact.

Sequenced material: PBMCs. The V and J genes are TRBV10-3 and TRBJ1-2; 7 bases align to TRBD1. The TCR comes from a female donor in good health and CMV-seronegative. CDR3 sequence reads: CAISDLRTGIDGYTF. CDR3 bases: TGTGCCATCAGTGATCTTCGGACAGGAATAGATGGCTACACCTTC.